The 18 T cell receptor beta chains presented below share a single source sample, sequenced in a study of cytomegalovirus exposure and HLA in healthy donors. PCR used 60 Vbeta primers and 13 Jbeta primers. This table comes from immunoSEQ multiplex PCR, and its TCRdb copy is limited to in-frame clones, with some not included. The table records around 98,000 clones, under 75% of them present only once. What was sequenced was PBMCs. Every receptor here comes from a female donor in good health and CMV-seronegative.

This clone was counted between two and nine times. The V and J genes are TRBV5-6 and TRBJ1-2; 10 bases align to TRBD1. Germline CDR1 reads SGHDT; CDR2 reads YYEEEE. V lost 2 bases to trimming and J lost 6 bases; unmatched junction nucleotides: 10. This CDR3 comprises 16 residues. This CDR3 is CASSFLGTGVSNGYTF. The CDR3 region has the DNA TGTGCCAGCAGCTTCCTAGGGACAGGGGTTTCGAATGGCTACACCTTC.

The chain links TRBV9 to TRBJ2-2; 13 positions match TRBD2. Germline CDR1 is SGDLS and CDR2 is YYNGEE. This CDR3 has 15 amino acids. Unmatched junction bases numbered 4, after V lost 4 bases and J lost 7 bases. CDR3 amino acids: CASSPWTSGGGELFF. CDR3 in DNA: TGTGCCAGCAGCCCGTGGACTAGCGGGGGCGGGGAGCTGTTTTTT.

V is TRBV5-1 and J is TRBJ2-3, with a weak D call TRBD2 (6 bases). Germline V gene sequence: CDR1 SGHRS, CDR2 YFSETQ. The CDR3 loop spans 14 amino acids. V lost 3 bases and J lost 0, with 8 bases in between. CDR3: CASSSGTSTDTQYF. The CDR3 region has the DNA TGCGCCAGCAGCTCAGGGACTAGCACAGATACGCAGTATTTT. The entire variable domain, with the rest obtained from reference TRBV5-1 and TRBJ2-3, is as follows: KAGVTQTPRYLIKTRGQQVTLSCSPISGHRSVSWYQQTPGQGLQFLFEYFSETQRNKGNFPGRFSGRQFSNSRSEMNVSTLELGDSALYLCASSSGTSTDTQYFGPGTRLTVL.

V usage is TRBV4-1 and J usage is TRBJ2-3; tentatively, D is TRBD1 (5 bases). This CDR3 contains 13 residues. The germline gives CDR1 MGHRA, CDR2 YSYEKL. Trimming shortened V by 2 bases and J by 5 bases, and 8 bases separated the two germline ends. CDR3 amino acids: CASSQPREDTQYF. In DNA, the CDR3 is TGCGCCAGCAGCCAACCCAGGGAAGATACGCAGTATTTT.

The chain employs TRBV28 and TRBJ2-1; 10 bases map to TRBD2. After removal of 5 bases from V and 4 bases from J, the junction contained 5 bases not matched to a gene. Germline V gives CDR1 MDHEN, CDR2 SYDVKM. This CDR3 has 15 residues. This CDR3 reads CASSPTSGNYNEQFF. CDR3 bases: TGTGCCAGCAGTCCCACTAGCGGGAATTACAATGAGCAGTTCTTC.

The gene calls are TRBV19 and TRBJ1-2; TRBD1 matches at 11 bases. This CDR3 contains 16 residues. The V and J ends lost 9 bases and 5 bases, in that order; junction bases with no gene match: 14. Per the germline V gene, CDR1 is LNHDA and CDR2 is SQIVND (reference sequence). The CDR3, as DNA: TGTGCCAGCAGTCTGGACAGGGGGCTGGGAGGGTATGGCTACACCTTC. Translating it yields CASSLDRGLGGYGYTF.

The CDR3 DNA follows: TGTGCCTGGAGCCCGAAGCGGGGGGGCTACGAGCAGTACTTC. Its translation is CAWSPKRGGYEQYF. This sequence joins TRBV30 and TRBJ2-7; 10 positions match TRBD2. The CDR3 loop spans 14 amino acids. Losses at the gene ends were 3 bases for V and 3 bases for J; bases not matched to a gene: 5. Germline V CDR1 and CDR2: GTSNPN, SVGIG (reference sequence).

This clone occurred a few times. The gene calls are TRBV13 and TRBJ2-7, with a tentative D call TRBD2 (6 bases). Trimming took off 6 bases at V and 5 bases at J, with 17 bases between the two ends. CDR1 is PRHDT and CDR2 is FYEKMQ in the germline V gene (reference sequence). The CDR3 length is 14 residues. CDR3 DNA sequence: TGTGCCAGCAGGTGGAGGGGAACTCTTAACGAGCAGTACTTC. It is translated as CASRWRGTLNEQYF.

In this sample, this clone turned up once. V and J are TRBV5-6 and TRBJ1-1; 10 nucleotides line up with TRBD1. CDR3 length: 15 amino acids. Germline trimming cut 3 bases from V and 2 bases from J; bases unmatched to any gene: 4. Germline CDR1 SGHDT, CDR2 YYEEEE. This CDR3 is CASSWGDRGNTEAFF. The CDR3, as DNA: TGTGCCAGCAGCTGGGGGGACAGGGGCAACACTGAAGCTTTCTTT. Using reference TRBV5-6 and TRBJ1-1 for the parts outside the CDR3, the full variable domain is DAGVTQSPTHLIKTRGQQVTLRCSPKSGHDTVSWYQQALGQGPQFIFQYYEEEERQRGNFPDRFSGHQFPNYSSELNVNALLLGDSALYLCASSWGDRGNTEAFFGQGTRLTVV.

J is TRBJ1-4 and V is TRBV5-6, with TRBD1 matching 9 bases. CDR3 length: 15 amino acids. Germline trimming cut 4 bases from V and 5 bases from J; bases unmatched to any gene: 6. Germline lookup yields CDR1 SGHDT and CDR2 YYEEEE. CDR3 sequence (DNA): TGTGCCAGCAGCCGACCAGGGACAGGGAATGAAAAACTGTTTTTT. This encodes CASSRPGTGNEKLFF.

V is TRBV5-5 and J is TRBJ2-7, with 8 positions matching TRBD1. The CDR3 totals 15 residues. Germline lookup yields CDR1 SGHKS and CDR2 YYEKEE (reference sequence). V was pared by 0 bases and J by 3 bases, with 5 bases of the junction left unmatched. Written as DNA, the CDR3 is TGTGCCAGCAGCTTGGCGGACAGGGCCTACTACGAGCAGTACTTC. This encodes CASSLADRAYYEQYF.

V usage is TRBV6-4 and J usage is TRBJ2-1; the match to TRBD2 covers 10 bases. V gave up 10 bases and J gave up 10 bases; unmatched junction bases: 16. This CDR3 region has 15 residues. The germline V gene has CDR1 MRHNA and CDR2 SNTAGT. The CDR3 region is CATEYSSGSGREQFF. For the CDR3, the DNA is TGTGCCACCGAGTATTCTAGCGGGAGTGGTCGGGAGCAGTTCTTC.

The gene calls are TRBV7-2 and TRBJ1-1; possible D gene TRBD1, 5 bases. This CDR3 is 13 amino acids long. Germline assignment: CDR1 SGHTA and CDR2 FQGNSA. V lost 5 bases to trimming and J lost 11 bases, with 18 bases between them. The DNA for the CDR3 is TGTGCCAGCAGCCAGTCTGGGGCGGCGGTGGCTTTCTTT. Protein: CASSQSGAAVAFF.

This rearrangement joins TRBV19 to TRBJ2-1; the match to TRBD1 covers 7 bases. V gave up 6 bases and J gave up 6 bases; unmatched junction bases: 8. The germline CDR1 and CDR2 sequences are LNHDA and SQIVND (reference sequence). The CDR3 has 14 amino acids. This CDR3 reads CASSGQALTNEQFF. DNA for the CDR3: TGTGCCAGTAGCGGACAGGCCCTGACCAATGAGCAGTTCTTC.

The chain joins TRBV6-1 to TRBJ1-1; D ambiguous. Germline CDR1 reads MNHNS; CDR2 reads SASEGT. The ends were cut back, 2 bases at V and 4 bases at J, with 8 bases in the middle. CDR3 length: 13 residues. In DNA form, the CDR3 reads TGTGCCAGCAGTGAAAAGGAGACCACTGAAGCTTTCTTT. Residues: CASSEKETTEAFF.

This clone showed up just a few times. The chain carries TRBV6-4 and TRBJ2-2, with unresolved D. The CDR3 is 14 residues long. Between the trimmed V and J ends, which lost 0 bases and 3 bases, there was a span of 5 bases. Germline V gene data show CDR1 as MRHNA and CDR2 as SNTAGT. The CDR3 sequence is CASSDSSDTGELFF. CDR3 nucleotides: TGTGCCAGCAGTGACTCTTCCGACACCGGGGAGCTGTTTTTT.

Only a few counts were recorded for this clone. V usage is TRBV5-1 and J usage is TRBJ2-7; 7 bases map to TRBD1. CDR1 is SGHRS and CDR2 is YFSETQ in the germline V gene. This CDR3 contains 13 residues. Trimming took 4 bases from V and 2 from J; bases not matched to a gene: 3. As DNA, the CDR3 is TGCGCCAGCAGCGTGGACAGGACCTACGAGCAGTACTTC. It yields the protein CASSVDRTYEQYF.

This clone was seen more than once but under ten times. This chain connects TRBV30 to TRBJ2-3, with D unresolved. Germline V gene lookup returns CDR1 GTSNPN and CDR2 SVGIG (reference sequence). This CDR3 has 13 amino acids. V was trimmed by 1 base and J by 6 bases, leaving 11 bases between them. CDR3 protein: CAWSAPSGDTQYF. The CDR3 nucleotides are TGTGCCTGGAGTGCTCCTAGTGGGGATACGCAGTATTTT.